This TCR beta chain was captured by sequencing in a study of blood T cells in healthy people across ages. A J-beta primer mix and a sample-barcoded 5' primer were used in a second PCR of roughly 7 to 12 cycles. MiXCR, run by TCRdb on the 5' RACE reads, gives a single entry per CDR3 protein. The repertoire includes 540,000 or so distinct CDR3 sequences, around 24% of them detected once, and approximately 10% sits in the top ten. CDR3 length: 14 residues. Trimming removed 4 bases from V and 6 bases from J, with 15 bases in between. The germline CDR1 and CDR2 sequences are SGDLS and YYNGEE. The same data also contributed to another study, on T cells of mothers and their children.

Sequencing was performed on blood. The clonotype originates from a boy aged 10-17 years in good health. The V gene is TRBV9, the J gene TRBJ2-3; D gene ambiguous. This chain's CDR3 is CASSSTGRPDTQYF. Here the CDR3 DNA reads TGTGCCAGCAGCTCCACTGGGCGCCCCGATACGCAGTATTTT.